Sequencing of this T cell receptor (beta chain) was carried out in a study of blood T cell repertoires in COVID-19. About the research overall: The United States, Italy and Spain provided the acute and convalescent COVID-19 samples.

Profiling relied on immunoSEQ multiplex PCR, and the TCRdb table lists in-frame clones only, not all of them. The sample shows 300,000 to 350,000 clones, about nine tenths of them seen only once. Germline lookup yields CDR1 LNHDA and CDR2 SQIVND (reference sequence). The CDR3 loop spans 17 amino acids. V dropped 1 base and J dropped 0; count of bases not matched to a gene: 6. Sequencing input: peripheral blood. The chain carries TRBV19 and TRBJ1-1; 9 bases match TRBD1. The receptor comes from a man aged 18 to 29 with active or convalescent COVID-19. CDR3 coding DNA: TGTGCCAGTAGTATAGCGGGACAGGGCCTCATGAACACTGAAGCTTTCTTT. It codes for CASSIAGQGLMNTEAFF.